This T cell receptor (beta chain) appears in the sequencing data of a study of OX40 agonist ivuxolimab in advanced cancers. CDR1 and CDR2 (germline): SEHNR, FQNEAQ (reference sequence). The CDR3 is 16 residues long. The trim removed 4 bases at V and 0 bases at J, leaving 6 bases unmatched. Data came from immunoSEQ multiplex PCR; TCRdb stores just in-frame clones and leaves some out. The table lists some 100,000 clones, more than 80% of them singletons. This sequence joins TRBV7-9 and TRBJ2-5; 9 bases are shared with TRBD1. The sequences come from CD4+ or CD8+ T cells sorted from blood, collected in a trial of the OX40 agonist ivuxolimab. The TCR sequence derives from an adult with an advanced solid tumor such as melanoma, head and neck, liver or kidney cancer. Written as DNA, the CDR3 is TGTGCCAGCAGCTGGCTTGGACAGGGGTACCAAGAGACCCAGTACTTC. Translating it yields CASSWLGQGYQETQYF.